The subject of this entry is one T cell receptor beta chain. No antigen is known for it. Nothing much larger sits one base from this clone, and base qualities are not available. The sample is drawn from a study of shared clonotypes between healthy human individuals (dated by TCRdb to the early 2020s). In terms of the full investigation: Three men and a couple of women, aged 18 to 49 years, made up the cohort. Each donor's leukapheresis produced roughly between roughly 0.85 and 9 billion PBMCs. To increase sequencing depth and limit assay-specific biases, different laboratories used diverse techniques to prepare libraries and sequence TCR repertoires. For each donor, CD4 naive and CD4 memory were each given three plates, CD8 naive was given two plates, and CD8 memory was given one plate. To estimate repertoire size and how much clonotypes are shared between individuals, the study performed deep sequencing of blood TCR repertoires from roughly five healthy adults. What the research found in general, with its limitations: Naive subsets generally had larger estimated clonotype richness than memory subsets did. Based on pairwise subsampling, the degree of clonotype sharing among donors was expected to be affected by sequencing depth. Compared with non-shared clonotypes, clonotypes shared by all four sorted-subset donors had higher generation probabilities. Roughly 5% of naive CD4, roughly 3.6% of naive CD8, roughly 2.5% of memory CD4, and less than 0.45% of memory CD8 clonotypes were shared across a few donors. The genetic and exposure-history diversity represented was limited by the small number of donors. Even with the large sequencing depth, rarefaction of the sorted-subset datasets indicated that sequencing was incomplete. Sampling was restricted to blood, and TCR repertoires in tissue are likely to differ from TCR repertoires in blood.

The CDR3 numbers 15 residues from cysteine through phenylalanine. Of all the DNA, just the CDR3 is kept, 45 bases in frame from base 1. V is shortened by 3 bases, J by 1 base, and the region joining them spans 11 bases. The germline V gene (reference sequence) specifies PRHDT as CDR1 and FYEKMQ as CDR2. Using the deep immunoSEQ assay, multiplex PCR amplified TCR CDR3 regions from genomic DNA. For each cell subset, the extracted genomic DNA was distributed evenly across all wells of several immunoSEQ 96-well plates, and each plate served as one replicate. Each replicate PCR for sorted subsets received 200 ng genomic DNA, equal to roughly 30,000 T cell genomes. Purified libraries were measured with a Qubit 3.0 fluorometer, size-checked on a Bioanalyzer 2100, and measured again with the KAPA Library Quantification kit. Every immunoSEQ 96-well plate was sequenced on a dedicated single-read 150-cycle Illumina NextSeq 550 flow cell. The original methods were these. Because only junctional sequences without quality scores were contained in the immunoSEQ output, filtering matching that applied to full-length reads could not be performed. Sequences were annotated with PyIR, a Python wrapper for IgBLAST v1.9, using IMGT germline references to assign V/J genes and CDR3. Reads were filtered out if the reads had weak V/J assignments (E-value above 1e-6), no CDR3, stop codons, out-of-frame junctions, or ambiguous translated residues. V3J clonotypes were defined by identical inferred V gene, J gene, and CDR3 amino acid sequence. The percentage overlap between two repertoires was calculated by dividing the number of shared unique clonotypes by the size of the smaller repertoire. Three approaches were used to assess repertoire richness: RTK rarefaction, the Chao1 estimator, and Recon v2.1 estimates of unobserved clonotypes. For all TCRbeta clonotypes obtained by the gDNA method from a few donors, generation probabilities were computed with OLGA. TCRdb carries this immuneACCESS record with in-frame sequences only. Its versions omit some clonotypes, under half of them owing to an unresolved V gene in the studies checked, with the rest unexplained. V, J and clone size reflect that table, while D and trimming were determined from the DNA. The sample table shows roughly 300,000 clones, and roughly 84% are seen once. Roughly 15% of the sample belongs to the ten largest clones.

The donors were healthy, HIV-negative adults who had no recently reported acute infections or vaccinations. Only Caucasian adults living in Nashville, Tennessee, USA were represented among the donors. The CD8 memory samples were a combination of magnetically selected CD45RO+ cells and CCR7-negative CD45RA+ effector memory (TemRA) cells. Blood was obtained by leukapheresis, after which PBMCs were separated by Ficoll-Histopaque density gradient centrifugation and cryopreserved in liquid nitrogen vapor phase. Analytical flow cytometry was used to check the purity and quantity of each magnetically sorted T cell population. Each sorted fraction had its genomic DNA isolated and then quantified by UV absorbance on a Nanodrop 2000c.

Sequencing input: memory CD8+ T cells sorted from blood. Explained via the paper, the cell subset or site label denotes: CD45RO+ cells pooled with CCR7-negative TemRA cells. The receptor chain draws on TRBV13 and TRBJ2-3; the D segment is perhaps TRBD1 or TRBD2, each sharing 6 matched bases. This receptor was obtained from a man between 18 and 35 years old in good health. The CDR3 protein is CASSLGGRGTDTQYF. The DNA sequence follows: TGTGCCAGCAGCTTGGGGGGCCGGGGCACAGATACGCAGTATTTT.